The 17 T cell receptor beta chains given below trace back to one sample, sequenced in a study of blood T cell repertoires in COVID-19. The repertoire was sequenced with immunoSEQ multiplex PCR; TCRdb's copy has only in-frame clones and lacks some. The sample includes some 400,000 clones, around 87% of them seen just once. The sample comprised peripheral blood. Source of these receptors: a woman aged 60-75 years with COVID-19, enrolled during active disease.

The chain links TRBV7-3 to TRBJ1-1; D possibly corresponds to TRBD1 (5 bases). Trimming cost V 5 bases and J 4 bases, with 23 bases left between them. Germline V gene sequence: CDR1 SGHTA, CDR2 FQGTGA. The CDR3 extends over 17 amino acids. The CDR3, as DNA: TGTGCCAGCAGCCTTTTCGGGACTCATGTGTCGGGCACTGAAGCTTTCTTT. Protein product: CASSLFGTHVSGTEAFF.

V is TRBV19 and J is TRBJ1-5; D unresolved. In germline, CDR1 is LNHDA, CDR2 SQIVND (reference sequence). The CDR3 sequence is 17 residues long. The V end lost 2 bases, the J end lost 2 bases, and 16 bases lay between the germline ends. DNA for the CDR3: TGTGCCAGTAGTATACCAAAGGGAGCCGGTGGCAATCAGCCCCAGCATTTT. Encoded protein: CASSIPKGAGGNQPQHF.

This rearrangement joins TRBV29-1 to TRBJ1-5, with TRBD1 matching over 7 bases. The CDR3 extends over 14 amino acids. CDR1 and CDR2 from the germline V gene are SQVTM and ANQGSEA. V dropped 4 bases and J dropped 0; count of bases not matched to a gene: 3. DNA of the CDR3: TGCAGCGTTGGACAGGGCTATAGCAATCAGCCCCAGCATTTT. As protein: CSVGQGYSNQPQHF.

This CDR3 is CASSPAGGEGYTF. The DNA for the CDR3 is TGTGCCAGCAGCCCAGCGGGGGGCGAGGGCTACACCTTC. The chain is built from TRBV4-2 and TRBJ1-2; possibly TRBD1 for D (6 bases). The germline V gene encodes CDR1 LGHNA and CDR2 YNFKEQ. The CDR3 loop spans 13 amino acids. The germline V and J ends were trimmed by 4 bases and 8 bases, with 14 bases remaining between them.

The CDR3 DNA is TGTGCCAGCAATAAGGATGGGGCAAGTGGCTACACCTTC. It is translated as CASNKDGASGYTF. This rearrangement joins TRBV2 to TRBJ1-2, with a tentative D call TRBD1 (5 bases). V gave up 7 bases and J gave up 7 bases, with 16 bases separating them. From germline, CDR1 is SNHLY and CDR2 FYNNEI. The CDR3 is 13 amino acids. The full variable domain, in which reference TRBV2 and TRBJ1-2 provide the parts outside the CDR3, is EPEVTQTPSHQVTQMGQEVILRCVPISNHLYFYWYRQILGQKVEFLVSFYNNEISEKSEIFDDQFSVERPDGSNFTLKIRSTKLEDSAMYFCASNKDGASGYTFGSGTRLTVV.

The chain uses TRBV5-1 and TRBJ2-5; D is ambiguous. CDR3 size: 13 residues. Trimming shortened V by 4 bases and J by 6 bases, and 13 bases separated the two germline ends. Germline V gives CDR1 SGHRS, CDR2 YFSETQ. The CDR3 spells CASSPTWSKTQYF. The CDR3 DNA follows: TGCGCCAGCAGCCCGACATGGTCCAAGACCCAGTACTTC.

The gene calls are TRBV12-5 and TRBJ2-2, with 11 bases that match TRBD2. Trimming at V came to 5 bases and at J to 2 bases, leaving 13 bases not matched to a gene. CDR3 length equals 19 residues. The germline gives CDR1 LGHNT, CDR2 FRNRAP. This CDR3 is CASGPTPTSGVFNTGELFF. CDR3 DNA: TGTGCTAGTGGTCCAACCCCGACTAGCGGGGTGTTCAACACCGGGGAGCTGTTTTTT.

This clone showed up just a few times. This sequence joins TRBV7-8 and TRBJ1-2, with 7 bases aligning to TRBD1. This CDR3 is 14 amino acids long. The V segment lost 1 base and the J segment 6 bases; nucleotides outside the gene matches: 5. CDR1 SGHVS and CDR2 FQNEAQ come from the germline V gene. The CDR3 loop is CASSLGTGTNGYTF. CDR3 coding DNA: TGTGCCAGCAGCTTAGGGACAGGAACGAATGGCTACACCTTC. The entire variable domain, with the rest obtained from reference TRBV7-8 and TRBJ1-2, is as follows: GAGVSQSPRYKVAKRGQDVALRCDPISGHVSLFWYQQALGQGPEFLTYFQNEAQLDKSGLPSDRFFAERPEGSVSTLKIQRTQQEDSAVYLCASSLGTGTNGYTFGSGTRLTVV.

This clone came up once. The chain has TRBV12-3 or TRBV12-4 and TRBJ2-7; no firm D call. Trimming removed 10 bases from V and 0 bases from J, with 13 bases in between. The CDR3 spans 13 residues. Written as DNA, the CDR3 is TGTGCCACTGCGAACAGTTTCTCCTACGAGCAGTACTTC. Protein product: CATANSFSYEQYF.

The chain carries TRBV29-1 and TRBJ2-5, with a possible D match to TRBD2 (6 bases). Germline lookup yields CDR1 SQVTM and CDR2 ANQGSEA. Trimming removed 6 bases at V and 0 bases at J, with 17 bases between. The CDR3 runs 15 residues. The CDR3 DNA follows: TGCAGCGTCCGGCGGGACTCGGGACACCAAGAGACCCAGTACTTC. Its translation is CSVRRDSGHQETQYF.

The V gene is TRBV11-2, the J gene TRBJ2-7; TRBD1 is a possible D gene (5 bases). The CDR3 has 14 amino acids. The germline V gene has CDR1 SGHAT and CDR2 FQNNGV. Trimming took off 1 base at V and 3 bases at J, with 10 bases between the two ends. The CDR3 sequence: CASSLGGRVYEQYF. CDR3 sequence (DNA): TGTGCCAGCAGCTTAGGGGGCCGGGTCTACGAGCAGTACTTC.

The chain uses TRBV6-6 and TRBJ1-1; 9 nucleotides match TRBD1. The CDR3 totals 17 residues. Trimming cost V 5 bases and J 3 bases; bases outside gene matches: 13. In germline, CDR1 is MNHNY, CDR2 SVGAGI (reference sequence). CDR3 protein: CASSPHRGPLLDTEAFF. The CDR3 DNA is TGTGCCAGCAGTCCCCACAGGGGGCCCCTTTTGGACACTGAAGCTTTCTTT.

This chain links TRBV5-6 with TRBJ2-5; a weak D match, TRBD1 (6 bases). The CDR3 sequence is 14 residues long. V was shortened by 4 bases and J by 2 bases, with 12 bases between the two germline ends. The germline CDR1 and CDR2 sequences are SGHDT and YYEEEE. CDR3 loop: CASSRGQAQETQYF. The DNA of the CDR3 is TGTGCCAGCAGCCGGGGACAAGCACAAGAGACCCAGTACTTC.

The rearrangement uses TRBV19 and TRBJ2-3; a weak D match, TRBD1 (6 bases). CDR1 and CDR2 (germline): LNHDA, SQIVND (reference sequence). The CDR3 covers 16 residues. The V end lost 9 bases, the J end lost 0 bases, and 19 bases lay between the germline ends. The CDR3 region is CASQGGPFLSTDTQYF. CDR3 DNA sequence: TGTGCCAGCCAAGGGGGACCTTTCCTTAGCACAGATACGCAGTATTTT.

The chain is built from TRBV5-4 and TRBJ2-7; TRBD2 aligns across 8 bases. With V trimmed by 4 bases and J by 3 bases, 3 bases remained unmatched. The germline V gene encodes CDR1 SGHNT and CDR2 YYREEE (reference sequence). CDR3 size: 13 residues. CDR3 nucleotides: TGTGCCAGCAGCAGAGCGGGGGACTACGAGCAGTACTTC. Its translation is CASSRAGDYEQYF.

The chain has TRBV6-5 and TRBJ2-7; TRBD2 might be the D (5 bases). The germline CDR1 and CDR2 sequences are MNHEY and SVGAGI. V was pared by 6 bases and J by 5 bases, with 14 bases between. The CDR3 has 13 residues. The CDR3 sequence: CASRGLPGDEQYF. In nucleotides, the CDR3 is TGTGCCAGCAGAGGACTTCCCGGGGACGAGCAGTACTTC.

The rearrangement links TRBV6-6 to TRBJ1-5, with 7 bases aligning to TRBD1. Germline loops: CDR1 MNHNY, CDR2 SVGAGI (reference sequence). With 0 bases clipped from V and 7 bases from J, the junction kept 6 bases outside the gene matches. The CDR3 length is 15 residues. CDR3 DNA: TGTGCCAGCAGTTACTCGAAGGGGGCTAAACAGCCCCAGCATTTT. Encoded protein: CASSYSKGAKQPQHF.